The 24 T cell receptor beta chains given below trace back to one sample, sequenced in a study of T cells expressing NK-cell markers. TCRdb reprocessed the 5' RACE reads and reports one entry per CDR3 protein, with no DNA. In all, the sample yields roughly 390,000 distinct CDR3 sequences. The sample was blood T cells: a sorted CD56 or NKG2C T cell subset, CD4+ or CD8+ T cells, or bulk PBMC T cells (not recorded which). These receptors originate from a man aged 18-75 years in good health.

The chain joins TRBV3-1 to TRBJ2-3; TCRdb picks TRBD1, but there is no DNA to check that call. Germline V lookup: CDR1 LGHDT, CDR2 YNNKEL (reference sequence). The CDR3 sequence is 13 residues long. The CDR3 region is CASSERGQGMQYF.

The chain links TRBV6-5 to TRBJ2-2; TCRdb gives TRBD1 as the D gene, but with no DNA this cannot be confirmed. The length of the CDR3 is 16 residues. Germline V gene lookup returns CDR1 MNHEY and CDR2 SVGAGI. This chain's CDR3 is CASSYNRGGNTGELFF.

V is TRBV12-5 and J is TRBJ2-5; the D call of TRBD1 rests on TCRdb alone, since no DNA is present to check it. CDR3 length equals 16 residues. Germline V gene data show CDR1 as LGHNT and CDR2 as FRNRAP. The CDR3 region is CASGLITTGHAETQYF.

V usage is TRBV7-3 and J usage is TRBJ2-1; TCRdb selects TRBD2, and the lack of DNA leaves this call unchecked. Per germline, CDR1 SGHTA and CDR2 FQGTGA. CDR3 size: 16 residues. CDR3: CASSLIGSGGYNEQFF.

The V and J genes are TRBV7-6 and TRBJ2-7. The germline gives CDR1 SGHVS, CDR2 FNYEAQ. CDR3 size: 15 residues. The CDR3 spells CASSLRTNVAYEQYF.

The chain couples TRBV7-9 to TRBJ2-7; TCRdb calls TRBD1, which cannot be checked without DNA. This CDR3 has 16 amino acids. The V gene's germline CDR1 is SEHNR and CDR2 FQNEAQ (reference sequence). The CDR3 here is CASSSLVGAGPYEQYF.

The chain joins TRBV10-3 to TRBJ2-5; TCRdb proposes TRBD1, but this gene call is untestable without DNA. CDR3 length: 15 residues. Per germline, CDR1 ENHRY and CDR2 SYGVKD. CDR3 in amino acids: CAIRPGTGSQETQYF.

The gene calls are TRBV12-3 or TRBV12-4 and TRBJ1-2. The CDR3 extends over 14 amino acids. The CDR3 sequence is CASSLVPGIVSYTF.

This chain connects TRBV29-1 to TRBJ2-3; TCRdb gives TRBD1 as the D gene, but with no DNA this cannot be confirmed. Germline-derived CDR1 and CDR2 are SQVTM and ANQGSEA. The CDR3 loop spans 15 amino acids. The CDR3 is CSVALGQGRADTQYF.

The rearrangement uses TRBV25-1 and TRBJ2-1. CDR3 length: 13 residues. The germline CDR1 and CDR2 sequences are MGHDK and SYGVNS. The CDR3 loop is CASSELQYNEQFF.

The chain combines TRBV25-1 with TRBJ1-1; the D call from TCRdb, TRBD1, cannot be confirmed without DNA. CDR1 is MGHDK, CDR2 SYGVNS, per germline. The CDR3 spans 15 residues. The chain's CDR3 is CASSEPGQGWAEAFF. The complete variable domain, with remaining parts taken from reference TRBV25-1 and TRBJ1-1, reads EADIYQTPRYLVIGTGKKITLECSQTMGHDKMYWYQQDPGMELHLIHYSYGVNSTEKGDLSSESTVSRIRTEHFPLTLESARPSHTSQYLCASSEPGQGWAEAFFGQGTRLTVV.

This chain links TRBV5-1 with TRBJ2-5; absent DNA, TCRdb's TRBD1 call cannot be checked. CDR1 and CDR2 from the germline V gene are SGHRS and YFSETQ. The CDR3 spans 15 residues. This CDR3 is CASSIRTGNQETQYF.

J is TRBJ2-4 and V is TRBV12-3 or TRBV12-4; TCRdb outputs TRBD1, but without DNA this stays unchecked. This CDR3 is 14 amino acids long. CDR3 residues: CASSLQGGQNIQYF.

V usage is TRBV13 and J usage is TRBJ2-2; TCRdb proposes TRBD1, but this gene call is untestable without DNA. CDR1 and CDR2 from the germline V gene are PRHDT and FYEKMQ (reference sequence). This CDR3 is 18 amino acids long. The CDR3 protein is CASSLEAWGASNTGELFF.

This sequence joins TRBV27 and TRBJ2-7; TCRdb proposes TRBD1, but this gene call is untestable without DNA. Germline V gene data show CDR1 as MNHEY and CDR2 as SMNVEV (reference sequence). The CDR3 runs 14 residues. CDR3 region: CASRSSGRAHEQYF.

The V and J genes are TRBV11-2 and TRBJ2-1; with no DNA, the TCRdb D assignment of TRBD2 cannot be verified. The CDR3 length is 20 residues. Germline CDR1 reads SGHAT; CDR2 reads FQNNGV. CDR3 sequence: CASSSTPGLAGGSSYNEQFF.

This chain uses TRBV25-1 with TRBJ2-3; lacking DNA, the TRBD1 call made by TCRdb goes unchecked. Germline V gene lookup returns CDR1 MGHDK and CDR2 SYGVNS. CDR3 size: 15 residues. The CDR3 protein is CASSPLGASTDTQYF.

This chain links TRBV27 with TRBJ1-1; TCRdb reports TRBD1, a call that lacks DNA to check it against. The CDR3 contains 15 residues. Per germline, CDR1 MNHEY and CDR2 SMNVEV (reference sequence). The CDR3 loop reads CASSFRIGTNTEAFF.

CDR3: CASSQGQGTSLETQYF. V usage is TRBV4-2 and J usage is TRBJ2-5; the D gene TCRdb calls, TRBD1, cannot be checked with no DNA. This CDR3 contains 16 residues. CDR1 is LGHNA, CDR2 YNFKEQ, per germline.

The V gene is TRBV6-1, the J gene TRBJ2-1. CDR1 MNHNS and CDR2 SASEGT come from the germline V gene. This CDR3 contains 15 residues. CDR3 loop: CASTQRLGGNNEQFF.

The chain carries TRBV5-1 and TRBJ2-2. This CDR3 region has 15 residues. The germline V gene has CDR1 SGHRS and CDR2 YFSETQ. The CDR3 is CASSRASFNTGELFF.

This chain joins TRBV18 and TRBJ2-2. The CDR3 extends over 15 amino acids. The germline gives CDR1 KGHSH, CDR2 LQKENI. CDR3 residues: CASSPPTPTGELFFF.

The chain carries TRBV19 and TRBJ2-5; TCRdb names TRBD1, which stays unverified in the absence of DNA. The length of the CDR3 is 13 residues. CDR1 is LNHDA and CDR2 is SQIVND in the germline V gene (reference sequence). CDR3 region: CASSNRGWETQYF.

This chain uses TRBV4-1 with TRBJ2-3; with no DNA, the TCRdb D assignment of TRBD2 cannot be verified. Germline CDR1 reads MGHRA; CDR2 reads YSYEKL. There are 17 residues in the CDR3. CDR3 loop: CASRQALAGISRDTQYF.